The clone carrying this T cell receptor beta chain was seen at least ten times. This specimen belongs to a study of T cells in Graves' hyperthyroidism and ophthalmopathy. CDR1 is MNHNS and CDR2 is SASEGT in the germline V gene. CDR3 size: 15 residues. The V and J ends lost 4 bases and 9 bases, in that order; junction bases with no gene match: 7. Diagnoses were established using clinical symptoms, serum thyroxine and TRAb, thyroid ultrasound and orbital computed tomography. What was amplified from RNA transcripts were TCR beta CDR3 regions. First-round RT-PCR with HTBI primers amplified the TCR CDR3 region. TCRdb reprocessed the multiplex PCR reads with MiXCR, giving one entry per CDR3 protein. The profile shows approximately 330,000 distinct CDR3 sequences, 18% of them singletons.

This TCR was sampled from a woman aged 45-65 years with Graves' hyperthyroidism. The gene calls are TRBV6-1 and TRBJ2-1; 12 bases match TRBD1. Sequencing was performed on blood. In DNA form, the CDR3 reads TGTGCCAGCAGTGTCGGGACAGGGGGCTCGGGTGAGCAGTTCTTC. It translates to CASSVGTGGSGEQFF.